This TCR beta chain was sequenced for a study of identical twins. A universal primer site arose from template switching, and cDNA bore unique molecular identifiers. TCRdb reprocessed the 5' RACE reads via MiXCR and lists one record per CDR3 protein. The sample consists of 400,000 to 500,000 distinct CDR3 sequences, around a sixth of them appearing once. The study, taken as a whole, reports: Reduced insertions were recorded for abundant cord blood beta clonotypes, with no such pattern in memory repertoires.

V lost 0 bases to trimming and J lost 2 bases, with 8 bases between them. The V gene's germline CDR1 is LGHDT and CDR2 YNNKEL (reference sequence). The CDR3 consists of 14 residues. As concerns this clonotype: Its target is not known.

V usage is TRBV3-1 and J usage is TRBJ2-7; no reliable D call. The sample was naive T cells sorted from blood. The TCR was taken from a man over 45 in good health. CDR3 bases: TGTGCCAGCAGCCAAGATCCTTATACCTACGAGCAGTACTTC. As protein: CASSQDPYTYEQYF.